This T cell receptor (beta chain) comes out of a study of blood T cell repertoires in COVID-19. J gave up 5 bases and V 3 bases, and 8 bases lay outside the gene matches. Germline V gene lookup returns CDR1 MGHRA and CDR2 YSYEKL. The CDR3 totals 16 residues. TCRdb's copy holds only in-frame clones and misses some; the assay was immunoSEQ multiplex PCR. The top ten clones hold around 10% of a sample with about 98,000 clones, about four fifths of them seen once. The V call is TRBV4-1, the J call TRBJ2-7; 12 bases align to TRBD1. The receptor was derived from a man aged 40-55 years with active or convalescent COVID-19. Sequenced input: peripheral blood. The CDR3 sequence: CASSHARDRGPNEQYF. In nucleotides, the CDR3 is TGCGCCAGCAGCCATGCTCGGGACAGGGGGCCCAACGAGCAGTACTTC.